This T cell receptor beta chain is from a study of blood T cell repertoires in COVID-19. Clones were read by immunoSEQ multiplex PCR, and TCRdb kept only the in-frame ones, dropping some. The data hold 65,000 or so clones, with roughly 84% observed a single time. The CDR3 is made up of 15 amino acids. Trimming stripped 1 base from V and 9 bases from J, with 16 bases between. Looked up from germline, CDR1 is MNHEY and CDR2 is SVGAGI. This clone was counted between two and nine times. The chain has TRBV6-5 and TRBJ2-1; D is perhaps TRBD2 (6 bases). The TCR originated in a man under 40 with COVID-19, enrolled during active disease. Sequenced: peripheral blood. The CDR3 nucleotides are TGTGCCAGCAGTTACTTGAGGCAGGGAGGAAGTGAGCAGTTCTTC. Translating gives CASSYLRQGGSEQFF.